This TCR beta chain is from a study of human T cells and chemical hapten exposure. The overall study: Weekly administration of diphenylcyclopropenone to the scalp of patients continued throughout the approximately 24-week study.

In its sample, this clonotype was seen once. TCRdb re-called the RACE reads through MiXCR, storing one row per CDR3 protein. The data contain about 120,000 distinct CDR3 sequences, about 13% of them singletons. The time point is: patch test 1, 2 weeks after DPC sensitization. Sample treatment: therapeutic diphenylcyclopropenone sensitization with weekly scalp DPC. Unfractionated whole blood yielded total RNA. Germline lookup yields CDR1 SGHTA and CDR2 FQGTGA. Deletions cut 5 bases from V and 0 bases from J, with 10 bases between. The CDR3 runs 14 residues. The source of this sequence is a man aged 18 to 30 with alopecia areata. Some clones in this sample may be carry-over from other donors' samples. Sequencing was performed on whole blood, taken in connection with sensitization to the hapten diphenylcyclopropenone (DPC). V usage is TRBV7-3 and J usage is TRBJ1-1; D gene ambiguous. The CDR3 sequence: CASSEGSMNTEAFF. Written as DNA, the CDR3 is TGTGCCAGCAGCGAGGGATCGATGAACACTGAAGCTTTCTTT.